This T cell receptor beta chain was observed in a study of tissue T cells after allogeneic stem cell transplantation. Comment on this clone: Mouse names are used for the genes. The read terminates 1 residue before the CDR3 end, so the remaining end is supplied by the germline J gene.

Some clones are missing from TCRdb's copy, which holds only in-frame ones; the method was immunoSEQ multiplex PCR. Of some 10,000 clones detected, around 40% appear once; the ten largest clones hold over 1.2%. Time point here: mouse harvest day 7 after allogeneic transplant. Tail vein injection delivered 10^7 T-cell-depleted bone marrow cells and 10^6 splenic CD5+ T cells. CDR3 length: 14 residues. V was cut by 0 bases and J by 4 bases, with 8 bases left in between. In germline, CDR1 is SGHSA, CDR2 FRNQAP. The clonotype comes from a female BALB/c mouse given C57BL/6 T cells with graft-versus-host disease after an allogeneic hematopoietic cell transplant. The V gene is TRBV16, the J gene TRBJ2-5, with D possibly matching TRBD1 (6 bases). Material for sequencing was skin. The part of the CDR3 DNA that was read is TGTGCAAGCAGCTTAGAGGGGACAAAAGACACCCAGTAC. Translating gives CASSLEGTKDTQY. The entire CDR3 is CASSLEGTKDTQYF.